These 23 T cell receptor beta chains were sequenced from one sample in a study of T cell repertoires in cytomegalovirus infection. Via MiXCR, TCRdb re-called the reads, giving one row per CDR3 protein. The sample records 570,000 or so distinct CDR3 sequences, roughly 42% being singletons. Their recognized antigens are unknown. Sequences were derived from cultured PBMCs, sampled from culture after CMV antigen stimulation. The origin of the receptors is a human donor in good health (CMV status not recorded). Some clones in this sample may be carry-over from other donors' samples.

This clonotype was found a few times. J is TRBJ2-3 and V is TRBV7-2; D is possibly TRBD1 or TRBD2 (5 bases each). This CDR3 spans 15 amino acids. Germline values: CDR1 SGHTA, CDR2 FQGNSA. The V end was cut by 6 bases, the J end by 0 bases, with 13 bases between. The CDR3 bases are TGTGCCAGCAGTTGGGGCCAGCGGAGCACAGATACGCAGTATTTT. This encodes CASSWGQRSTDTQYF.

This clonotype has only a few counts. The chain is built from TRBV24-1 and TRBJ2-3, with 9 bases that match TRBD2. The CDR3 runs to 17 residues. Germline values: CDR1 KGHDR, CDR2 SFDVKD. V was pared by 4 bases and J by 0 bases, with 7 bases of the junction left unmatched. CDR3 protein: CATSESGTSLSTDTQYF. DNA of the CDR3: TGTGCCACCAGTGAATCCGGGACTAGCCTTAGCACAGATACGCAGTATTTT.

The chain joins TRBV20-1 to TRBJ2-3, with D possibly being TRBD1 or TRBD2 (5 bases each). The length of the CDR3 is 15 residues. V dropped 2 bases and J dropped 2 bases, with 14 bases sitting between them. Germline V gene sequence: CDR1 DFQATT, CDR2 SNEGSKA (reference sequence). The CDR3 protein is CSARSGRSLTDTQYF. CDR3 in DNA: TGCAGTGCTAGATCGGGACGGTCTCTCACAGATACGCAGTATTTT.

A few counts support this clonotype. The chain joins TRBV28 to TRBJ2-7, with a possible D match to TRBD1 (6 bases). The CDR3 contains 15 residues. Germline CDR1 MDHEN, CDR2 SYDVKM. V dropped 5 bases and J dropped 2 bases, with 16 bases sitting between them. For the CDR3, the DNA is TGTGCCAGCAGTCCAACCTGGGGGCTCGCCTACGAGCAGTACTTC. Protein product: CASSPTWGLAYEQYF. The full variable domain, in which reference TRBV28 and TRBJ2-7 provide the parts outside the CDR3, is DVKVTQSSRYLVKRTGEKVFLECVQDMDHENMFWYRQDPGLGLRLIYFSYDVKMKEKGDIPEGYSVSREKKERFSLILESASTNQTSMYLCASSPTWGLAYEQYFGPGTRLTVT.

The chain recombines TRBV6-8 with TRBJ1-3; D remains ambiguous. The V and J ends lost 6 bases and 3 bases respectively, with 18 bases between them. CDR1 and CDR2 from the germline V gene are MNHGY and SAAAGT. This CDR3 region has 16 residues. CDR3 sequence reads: CASSYGPGGLGNTIYF. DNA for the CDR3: TGTGCCAGCAGCTACGGACCGGGAGGGCTTGGAAACACCATATATTTT.

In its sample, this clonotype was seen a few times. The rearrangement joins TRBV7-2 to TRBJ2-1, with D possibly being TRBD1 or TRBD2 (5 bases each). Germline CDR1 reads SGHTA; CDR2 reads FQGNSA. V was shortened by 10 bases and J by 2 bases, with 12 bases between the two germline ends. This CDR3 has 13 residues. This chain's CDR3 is CAMKSGPYNEQFF. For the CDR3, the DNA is TGTGCCATGAAGTCGGGGCCCTACAATGAGCAGTTCTTC.

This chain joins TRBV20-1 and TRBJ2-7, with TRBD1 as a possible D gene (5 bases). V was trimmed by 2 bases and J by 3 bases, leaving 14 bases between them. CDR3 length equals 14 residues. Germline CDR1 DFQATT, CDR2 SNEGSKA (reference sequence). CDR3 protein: CSARLLGQDYEQYF. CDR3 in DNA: TGCAGTGCTAGACTATTAGGACAAGACTACGAGCAGTACTTC.

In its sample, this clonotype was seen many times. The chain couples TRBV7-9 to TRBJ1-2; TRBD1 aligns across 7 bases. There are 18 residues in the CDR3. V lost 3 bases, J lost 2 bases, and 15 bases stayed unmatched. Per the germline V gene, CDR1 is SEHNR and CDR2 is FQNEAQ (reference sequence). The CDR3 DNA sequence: TGTGCCAGCAGCTTGAAAGACAGGGTGGGGCCGGACAACTATGGCTACACCTTC. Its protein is CASSLKDRVGPDNYGYTF.

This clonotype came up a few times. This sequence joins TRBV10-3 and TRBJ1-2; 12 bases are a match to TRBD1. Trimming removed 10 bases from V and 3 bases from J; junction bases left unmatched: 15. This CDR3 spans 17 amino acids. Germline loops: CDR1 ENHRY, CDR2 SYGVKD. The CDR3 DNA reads TGTGCCACCAAAGGTCGGGACAGGGGGCCGGGTGACTATGGCTACACCTTC. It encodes CATKGRDRGPGDYGYTF.

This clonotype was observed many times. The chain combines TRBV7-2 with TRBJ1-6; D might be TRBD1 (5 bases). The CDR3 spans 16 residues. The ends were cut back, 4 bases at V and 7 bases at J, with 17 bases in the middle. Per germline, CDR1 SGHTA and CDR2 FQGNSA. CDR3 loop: CASSSSFWDFNSPLHF. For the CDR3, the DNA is TGTGCCAGCAGCTCAAGCTTTTGGGACTTCAATTCACCCCTCCACTTT.

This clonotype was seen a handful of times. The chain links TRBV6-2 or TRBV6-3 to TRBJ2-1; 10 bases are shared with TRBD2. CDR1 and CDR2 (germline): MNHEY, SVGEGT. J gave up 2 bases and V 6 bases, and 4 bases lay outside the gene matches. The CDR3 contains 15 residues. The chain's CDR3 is CASRYLAGAYNEQFF. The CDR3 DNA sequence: TGTGCCAGCAGATACCTAGCGGGAGCCTACAATGAGCAGTTCTTC.

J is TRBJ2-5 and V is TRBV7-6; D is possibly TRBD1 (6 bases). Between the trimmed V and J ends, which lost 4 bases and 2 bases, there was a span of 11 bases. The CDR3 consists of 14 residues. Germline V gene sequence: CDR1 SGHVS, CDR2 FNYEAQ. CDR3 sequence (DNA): TGTGCCAGCAGCTCCCGGGACATTCAAGAGACCCAGTACTTC. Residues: CASSSRDIQETQYF.

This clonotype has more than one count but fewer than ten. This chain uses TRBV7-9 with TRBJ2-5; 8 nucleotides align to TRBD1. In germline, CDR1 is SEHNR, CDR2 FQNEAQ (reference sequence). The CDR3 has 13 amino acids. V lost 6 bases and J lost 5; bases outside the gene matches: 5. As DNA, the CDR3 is TGTGCCAGCAGTGCGGACAGGGTGGAGACCCAGTACTTC. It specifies CASSADRVETQYF. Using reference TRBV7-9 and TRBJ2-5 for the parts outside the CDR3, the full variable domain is DTGVSQNPRHKITKRGQNVTFRCDPISEHNRLYWYRQTLGQGPEFLTYFQNEAQLEKSRLLSDRFSAERPKGSFSTLEIQRTEQGDSAMYLCASSADRVETQYFGPGTRLLVL.

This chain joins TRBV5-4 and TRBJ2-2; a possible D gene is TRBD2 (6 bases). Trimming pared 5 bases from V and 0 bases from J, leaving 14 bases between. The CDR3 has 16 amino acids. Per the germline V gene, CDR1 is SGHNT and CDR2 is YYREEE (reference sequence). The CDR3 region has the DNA TGTGCCAGCAGTTTTCGGCGGGGAACGAACACCGGGGAGCTGTTTTTT. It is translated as CASSFRRGTNTGELFF.

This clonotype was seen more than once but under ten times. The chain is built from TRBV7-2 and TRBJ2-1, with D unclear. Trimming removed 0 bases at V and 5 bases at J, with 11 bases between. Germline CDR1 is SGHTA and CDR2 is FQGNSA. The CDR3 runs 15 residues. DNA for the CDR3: TGTGCCAGCAGCTTAGCGGGTTGGAGCGACAATGAGCAGTTCTTC. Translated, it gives CASSLAGWSDNEQFF.

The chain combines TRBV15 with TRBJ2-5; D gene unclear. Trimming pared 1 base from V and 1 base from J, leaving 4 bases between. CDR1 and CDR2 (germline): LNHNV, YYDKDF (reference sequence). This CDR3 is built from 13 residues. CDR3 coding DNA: TGTGCCACCAGCAGAGCAACCCAAGAGACCCAGTACTTC. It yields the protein CATSRATQETQYF.

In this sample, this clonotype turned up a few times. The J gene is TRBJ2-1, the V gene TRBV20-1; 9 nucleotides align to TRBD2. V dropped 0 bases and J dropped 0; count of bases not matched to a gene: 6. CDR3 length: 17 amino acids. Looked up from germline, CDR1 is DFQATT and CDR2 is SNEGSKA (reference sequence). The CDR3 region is CSARDRLAGASYNEQFF. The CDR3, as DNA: TGCAGTGCTAGAGATCGGTTAGCGGGAGCCTCCTACAATGAGCAGTTCTTC.

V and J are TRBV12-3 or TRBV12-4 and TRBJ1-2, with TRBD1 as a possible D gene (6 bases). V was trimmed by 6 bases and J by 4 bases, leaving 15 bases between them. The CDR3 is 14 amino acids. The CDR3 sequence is CASSISQGTYGYTF. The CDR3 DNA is TGTGCCAGCAGCATCTCCCAGGGGACCTATGGCTACACCTTC.

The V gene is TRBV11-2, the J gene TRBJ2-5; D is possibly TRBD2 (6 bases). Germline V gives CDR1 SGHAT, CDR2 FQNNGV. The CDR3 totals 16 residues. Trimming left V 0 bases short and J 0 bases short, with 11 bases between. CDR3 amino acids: CASSLDRGSYQETQYF. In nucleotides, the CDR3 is TGTGCCAGCAGCTTAGATCGGGGGAGCTACCAAGAGACCCAGTACTTC.

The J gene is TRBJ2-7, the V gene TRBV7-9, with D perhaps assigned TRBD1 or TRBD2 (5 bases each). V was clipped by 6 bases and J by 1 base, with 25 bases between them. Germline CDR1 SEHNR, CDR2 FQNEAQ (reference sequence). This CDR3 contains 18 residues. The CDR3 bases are TGTGCCAGCAGTACCAAAGTGGGGGTTGGCAGAAAGTCCTACGAGCAGTACTTC. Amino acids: CASSTKVGVGRKSYEQYF. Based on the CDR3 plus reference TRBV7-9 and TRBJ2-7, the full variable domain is DTGVSQNPRHKITKRGQNVTFRCDPISEHNRLYWYRQTLGQGPEFLTYFQNEAQLEKSRLLSDRFSAERPKGSFSTLEIQRTEQGDSAMYLCASSTKVGVGRKSYEQYFGPGTRLTVT.

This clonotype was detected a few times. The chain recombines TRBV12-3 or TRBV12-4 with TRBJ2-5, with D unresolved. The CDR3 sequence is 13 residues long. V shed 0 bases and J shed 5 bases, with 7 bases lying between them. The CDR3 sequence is CASSLAGIETQYF. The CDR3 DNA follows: TGTGCCAGCAGTTTAGCAGGGATCGAGACCCAGTACTTC.

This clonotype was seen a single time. CDR3 sequence reads: CATTEPPGNEQYF. In DNA, the CDR3 is TGTGCCACCACCGAGCCCCCCGGGAACGAGCAGTACTTC. The genes are TRBV10-3 and TRBJ2-7, with D perhaps TRBD2 (5 bases). Germline V CDR1 and CDR2: ENHRY, SYGVKD. The CDR3 runs to 13 residues. Trimming stripped 10 bases from V and 5 bases from J, with 18 bases between.

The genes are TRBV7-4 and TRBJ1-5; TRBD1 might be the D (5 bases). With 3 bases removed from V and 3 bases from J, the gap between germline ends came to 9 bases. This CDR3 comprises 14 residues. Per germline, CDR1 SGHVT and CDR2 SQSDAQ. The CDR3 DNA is TGTGCCAGCAGCTTTGGGGCAGACAATCAGCCCCAGCATTTT. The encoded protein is CASSFGADNQPQHF. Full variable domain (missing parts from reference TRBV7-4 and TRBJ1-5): GAGVSQSPRYKVAKRGRDVALRCDSISGHVTLYWYRQTLGQGSEVLTYSQSDAQRDKSGRPSGRFSAERPERSVSTLKIQRTEQGDSAVYLCASSFGADNQPQHFGDGTRLSIL.